This passage covers 22 T cell receptor beta chains from one sample sequenced in a study of cytomegalovirus exposure and HLA in healthy donors. PCR amplification relied on 60 Vbeta primers (plus 13 Jbeta primers). Libraries were prepared by immunoSEQ multiplex PCR; TCRdb keeps only in-frame clonotypes and omits some of them. Among roughly 99,000 clones listed, 73% were seen once. Sequences were obtained from PBMCs. The receptor set was obtained from a man aged 25-40 years in good health and CMV-seronegative.

This chain uses TRBV19 with TRBJ2-2, with 9 nucleotides matching TRBD2. V was pared by 1 base and J by 7 bases, with 19 bases of the junction left unmatched. Germline lookup yields CDR1 LNHDA and CDR2 SQIVND (reference sequence). The CDR3 has 20 amino acids. Written as DNA, the CDR3 is TGTGCCAGTAGTATAGTTTCAGCTCGGGGGCCTAGCGGGATAAACGGGGAGCTGTTTTTT. It is translated as CASSIVSARGPSGINGELFF.

V is TRBV14 and J is TRBJ2-7, with 8 nucleotides matching TRBD1. The germline CDR1 and CDR2 sequences are SGHDN and FVKESK. The CDR3 totals 17 residues. V was pared by 0 bases and J by 1 base, with 8 bases of the junction left unmatched. CDR3 protein: CASSQEVRTGTSYEQYF. Written as DNA, the CDR3 is TGTGCCAGCAGCCAAGAAGTTAGGACAGGGACGTCCTACGAGCAGTACTTC.

The chain is built from TRBV2 and TRBJ1-2; 9 bases are shared with TRBD1. V shed 2 bases and J 5 bases; nucleotides not matched to a gene: 6. Germline CDR1 is SNHLY and CDR2 is FYNNEI. The CDR3 runs to 15 residues. CDR3: CASSESTGGWYGYTF. In nucleotides, the CDR3 is TGTGCCAGCAGTGAATCGACAGGGGGGTGGTATGGCTACACCTTC.

The rearrangement joins TRBV7-3 to TRBJ2-5, with 9 bases identical to TRBD1. This CDR3 region has 15 residues. V lost 4 bases to trimming and J lost 3 bases; unmatched junction nucleotides: 6. Germline V gene sequence: CDR1 SGHTA, CDR2 FQGTGA. CDR3 residues: CASSSGQGMEETQYF. As DNA, the CDR3 is TGTGCCAGCAGCTCGGGACAGGGAATGGAAGAGACCCAGTACTTC. Looking up the rest from reference TRBV7-3 and TRBJ2-5 gives the full variable domain: GAGVSQTPSNKVTEKGKYVELRCDPISGHTALYWYRQSLGQGPEFLIYFQGTGAADDSGLPNDRFFAVRPEGSVSTLKIQRTERGDSAVYLCASSSGQGMEETQYFGPGTRLLVL.

The genes are TRBV19 and TRBJ2-7; no reliable D call. The CDR3 contains 13 residues. The V and J ends lost 6 bases and 2 bases respectively, with 11 bases between them. Germline V lookup: CDR1 LNHDA, CDR2 SQIVND (reference sequence). This CDR3 reads CASSSVNPYEQYF. CDR3 DNA: TGTGCCAGTAGCTCAGTCAACCCCTACGAGCAGTACTTC.

The chain links TRBV30 to TRBJ1-5, with 8 positions matching TRBD1. Trimming at V came to 2 bases and at J to 1 base, leaving 10 bases not matched to a gene. Germline assignment: CDR1 GTSNPN and CDR2 SVGIG (reference sequence). The CDR3 extends over 17 amino acids. Here the CDR3 DNA reads TGTGCCTGGAGTCCTACTCTTTGGACAGGGAGCAATCAGCCCCAGCATTTT. This sequence encodes CAWSPTLWTGSNQPQHF.

The chain uses TRBV7-9 and TRBJ2-1; D gene unclear. The CDR3 runs to 12 residues. Trimming cost V 3 bases and J 4 bases, with 4 bases left between them. CDR1 and CDR2 from the germline V gene are SEHNR and FQNEAQ (reference sequence). The CDR3 DNA reads as TGTGCCAGCAGCTTCGGGTACAATGAGCAGTTCTTC. Its translation: CASSFGYNEQFF.

The CDR3 coding sequence is TGTGCCAGCAGTTCAGGTCGCCCATATAGCAATCAGCCCCAGCATTTT. Translating it yields CASSSGRPYSNQPQHF. V gene TRBV6-5 combines with J gene TRBJ1-5; D is uncertain. The V and J ends lost 4 bases and 0 bases respectively, with 13 bases between them. CDR1 is MNHEY and CDR2 is SVGAGI in the germline V gene. The CDR3 extends over 16 amino acids.

The chain uses TRBV27 and TRBJ1-4; D call uncertain. There are 13 residues in the CDR3. V was pared by 11 bases and J by 5 bases, with 15 bases between. CDR1 is MNHEY, CDR2 SMNVEV, per germline (reference sequence). The CDR3 sequence: CAAAVRGNEKLFF. CDR3 nucleotides: TGTGCCGCCGCAGTTAGAGGGAATGAAAAACTGTTTTTT. The entire variable domain, with the rest obtained from reference TRBV27 and TRBJ1-4, is as follows: EAQVTQNPRYLITVTGKKLTVTCSQNMNHEYMSWYRQDPGLGLRQIYYSMNVEVTDKGDVPEGYKVSRKEKRNFPLILESPSPNQTSLYFCAAAVRGNEKLFFGSGTQLSVL.

This clone was seen once. This rearrangement joins TRBV10-2 to TRBJ2-3, with 10 bases that match TRBD2. V lost 0 bases and J lost 5; bases outside the gene matches: 8. Per the germline V gene, CDR1 is WSHSY and CDR2 is SAAADI. The CDR3 sequence is 17 residues long. The chain's CDR3 is CASSESSLVAGGDTQYF. CDR3 sequence (DNA): TGCGCCAGCAGTGAGTCGTCGTTGGTAGCGGGAGGAGATACGCAGTATTTT.

The chain recombines TRBV4-2 with TRBJ2-5; 9 bases align to TRBD1. This CDR3 region has 15 residues. Losses at the gene ends were 1 base for V and 5 bases for J; bases not matched to a gene: 5. From germline, CDR1 is LGHNA and CDR2 YNFKEQ. The CDR3 region is CASSQGGQGGETQYF. The CDR3 region has the DNA TGTGCCAGCAGCCAAGGGGGACAGGGCGGGGAGACCCAGTACTTC.

This rearrangement joins TRBV5-1 to TRBJ2-3, with 7 bases aligning to TRBD1. V gave up 4 bases and J gave up 12 bases; unmatched junction bases: 11. The CDR3 consists of 13 residues. CDR1 and CDR2 from the germline V gene are SGHRS and YFSETQ. CDR3 coding DNA: TGCGCCAGCAGCACCGCAGCACAGGGGTTTCAGTATTTT. The encoded protein is CASSTAAQGFQYF.

A few counts support this clone. This chain connects TRBV30 to TRBJ1-1; D not certain. The length of the CDR3 is 10 residues. Looked up from germline, CDR1 is GTSNPN and CDR2 is SVGIG (reference sequence). V was shortened by 2 bases and J by 7 bases, with 5 bases between the two germline ends. CDR3 residues: CAWSSLEAFF. The CDR3 DNA is TGTGCCTGGAGTTCCCTTGAAGCTTTCTTT.

V is TRBV27 and J is TRBJ2-1, with 12 bases aligning to TRBD2. The CDR3 consists of 16 residues. Trimming at V came to 4 bases and at J to 7 bases, leaving 8 bases not matched to a gene. Looked up from germline, CDR1 is MNHEY and CDR2 is SMNVEV (reference sequence). DNA of the CDR3: TGTGCCAGCAGTTATCTAGCGGGAGGGCCGGGGAATGAGCAGTTCTTC. Its protein product is CASSYLAGGPGNEQFF.

This chain connects TRBV7-6 to TRBJ2-7; 10 nucleotides align to TRBD1. There are 15 residues in the CDR3. J gave up 3 bases and V 6 bases, and 8 bases lay outside the gene matches. CDR1 is SGHVS, CDR2 FNYEAQ, per germline. The CDR3 is CASRPGQGDLYEQYF. Written as DNA, the CDR3 is TGTGCCAGCAGGCCCGGACAGGGGGATCTCTACGAGCAGTACTTC. The whole variable domain, remainder taken from reference TRBV7-6 and TRBJ2-7, is GAGVSQSPRYKVTKRGQDVALRCDPISGHVSLYWYRQALGQGPEFLTYFNYEAQQDKSGLPNDRFSAERPEGSISTLTIQRTEQRDSAMYRCASRPGQGDLYEQYFGPGTRLTVT.

This clone has just a few counts. V gene TRBV27 combines with J gene TRBJ2-7; a possible D gene is TRBD2 (7 bases). The CDR3 has 16 amino acids. Germline CDR1 MNHEY, CDR2 SMNVEV (reference sequence). Trimming removed 5 bases from V and 0 bases from J, with 17 bases in between. CDR3 loop: CASSLGGRTLSYEQYF. CDR3 sequence (DNA): TGTGCCAGCAGTCTCGGGGGGCGAACACTCTCCTACGAGCAGTACTTC.

The chain uses TRBV5-4 and TRBJ2-5; 8 bases match TRBD1. CDR1 and CDR2 (germline): SGHNT, YYREEE (reference sequence). The CDR3 contains 15 residues. The V segment lost 1 base and the J segment 0 bases; nucleotides outside the gene matches: 2. CDR3 region: CASSLQGANQETQYF. Written as DNA, the CDR3 is TGTGCCAGCAGCTTGCAGGGGGCCAACCAAGAGACCCAGTACTTC.

This rearrangement joins TRBV5-6 to TRBJ1-2, with no clear D. The germline V gene has CDR1 SGHDT and CDR2 YYEEEE. The CDR3 is 15 amino acids. Trimming left V 4 bases short and J 8 bases short, with 21 bases between. DNA of the CDR3: TGTGCCAGCAGCCCGGGTGGAAGAGGGTTCGGCGGCTACACCTTC. Translating it yields CASSPGGRGFGGYTF.

This clone has just a few counts. The same CDR3 also results from other DNA sequences found in this sample. The chain recombines TRBV6-1 with TRBJ2-7, with D perhaps matching TRBD2 (6 bases). The length of the CDR3 is 15 residues. V was clipped by 3 bases and J by 2 bases, with 14 bases between them. In germline, CDR1 is MNHNS, CDR2 SASEGT. CDR3 coding DNA: TGTGCCAGCAGTGAGGGGGGACTCGCCCCCTACGAGCAGTACTTC. Its translation is CASSEGGLAPYEQYF.

The chain employs TRBV7-9 and TRBJ1-1, with D uncertain. V shed 1 base and J shed 0 bases, with 9 bases lying between them. CDR3 size: 15 residues. Germline-derived CDR1 and CDR2 are SEHNR and FQNEAQ (reference sequence). The CDR3 loop reads CASSLEGGMNTEAFF. In DNA form, the CDR3 reads TGTGCCAGCAGCTTAGAGGGAGGGATGAACACTGAAGCTTTCTTT.

The J gene is TRBJ1-2, the V gene TRBV5-1; no reliable D call. Germline-derived CDR1 and CDR2 are SGHRS and YFSETQ. The CDR3 consists of 15 residues. V dropped 0 bases and J dropped 4 bases, with 13 bases sitting between them. CDR3 sequence (DNA): TGCGCCAGCAGCTTGGGGCCCGGGATAACCTATGGCTACACCTTC. Translating it yields CASSLGPGITYGYTF.

This clone is a singleton in its sample. The rearrangement links TRBV19 to TRBJ2-3; TRBD1 matches at 7 bases. This CDR3 region has 16 residues. CDR1 and CDR2 (germline): LNHDA, SQIVND (reference sequence). The trim removed 6 bases at V and 7 bases at J, leaving 16 bases unmatched. CDR3 protein: CASRNRQGPAQHTQYF. In nucleotides, the CDR3 is TGTGCCAGTAGGAACAGACAGGGCCCTGCACAACATACGCAGTATTTT.